The present T cell receptor beta chain was sequenced within a study of T cells in Graves' hyperthyroidism and ophthalmopathy (dated by TCRdb to about 2019). About the study as a whole: Peripheral blood was collected at initial diagnosis, before any treatment. The study also compared thyroid tissue and blood T-cell repertoires from about six Graves' hyperthyroidism patients. After blood sampling, hyperthyroidism patients were treated with methimazole at a starting dose of 30 mg daily, and ophthalmopathy patients were treated with high-dose intravenous methylprednisolone. For training and testing, the 80 to 100 patients in the discovery cohort were randomly divided in a 7:3 ratio. The paper reports TCR Vbeta CDR3 sequencing of about 140 peripheral blood samples: 43 ophthalmopathy, about 75 hyperthyroidism and around 17 progressor patients. TCR V-J signatures able to tell the groups apart were searched for in a discovery cohort of some 100 patients, of whom more than 40 had Graves' ophthalmopathy and about 55 had stable Graves' hyperthyroidism. Prospective prediction of ophthalmopathy was tested in an independent validation cohort consisting of some 19 hyperthyroidism patients and around 16 patients who later progressed to ophthalmopathy.

In regard to this clonotype: Its specific antigen is unknown. Base qualities are missing; no much larger clone stands one base away.

The research as a whole found: Sample size was not statistically predetermined, and investigators were not blinded to group allocation. Most expanded thyroid clonotypes (frequency above 0.001) were also found in blood, which suggests that blood repertoires may mirror thyroid immune responses. A 13 V-J signature model separated ophthalmopathy from stable hyperthyroidism, with roughly 88% sensitivity and 81.08% specificity in cross-validation and 80%/75% in testing. During validation, the model predicted progression to ophthalmopathy a median of around six months ahead of onset, with approximately 71% sensitivity and roughly 72% specificity.

Graves' hyperthyroidism was defined as stable when no progression to ophthalmopathy occurred over 18 months of follow-up. Hyperthyroidism patients were aged 18 to 65 years and newly diagnosed, with disease duration of less than 2 months. Any patient with an uncontrolled infection, another autoimmune disease, pregnancy or lactation was excluded. Clinical symptoms, serum thyroxine and TRAb, thyroid ultrasound, and orbital computed tomography formed the basis for the diagnoses. Ficoll-Paque density gradient centrifugation was used to isolate PBMCs from around 10 ml of fresh peripheral blood. Total RNA was extracted with Trizol reagent, and quality was checked on an Agilent 2100 Bioanalyzer. TCR beta CDR3 regions were amplified from RNA transcripts. A first-round RT-PCR of the TCR CDR3 used the HTBI primer set with the Qiagen OneStep RT-PCR kit. Libraries were constructed in a second round of multiplex PCR, after which size selection and purification were performed. The libraries were sequenced on an Illumina HiSeq2000 using paired-end 100 bp reads. As for the authors' bioinformatics: SOAPnuke was used to process the raw data, with reads discarded if the reads contained adapters or uncalled bases, had a mean Phred below 15, or lacked an exact constant-primer or identifier match. High-quality paired reads were merged using COPE v1.2.5, and each unique nucleotide sequence was defined as a clonotype. MiTCR v1.1 was used to align the clonotypes against IMGT TRBV, TRBD and TRBJ reference segments. The analysis was restricted to V-J combinations with a frequency above 0.0001, which together covered 99% to 99.2% of the repertoires. The TCS score was defined as F50 (clonal expansion) divided by E x V (chaos), with BLOSUM62-based TCRdist calculated between CDR3 peptides within each V-J. Welch's t-statistics and random forest reduced roughly 530 V-J features to 13, which were used in a naive Bayes classifier (R e1071). TCRdb reprocessing: public reads trimmed at Q25 with fastp, clones called with MiXCR, in-frame beta chains kept. When rows share a CDR3 protein, they turn into one entry using the most common DNA and genes. TCRdb assigned the V and J calls; the authors' analysis was not used. For this sample there are 450,000 to 600,000 distinct CDR3 sequences; 14% appear just once. Roughly 13% of the sample is in the top ten clones.

Its CDR3 holds 15 amino acids, cysteine through phenylalanine. CDR3 DNA only is kept here, 45 bases in frame from base 1. CDR1 and CDR2, per the germline V gene, are SGHDT and YYEEEE. V and J lose 3 bases and 4 bases, and a span of 13 bases separates them. The source is a woman between 40 and 55 years old with Graves' hyperthyroidism. The chain is made from TRBV5-6 and TRBJ1-4; TRBD1 is possibly the D segment (5 matching bases). Sequencing input: blood. The DNA reads as follows: TGTGCCAGCAGCTCCCAGGGTGGCGGTAATGAAAAACTGTTTTTT. Its translation reads: CASSSQGGGNEKLFF.